These 25 T cell receptor beta chains were sequenced from one sample in a study of T-cell reconstitution after alpha-beta-depleted transplantation in children. Construction of the TCRbeta library involved unique molecular identifiers. TCRdb ran MiXCR on the PCR reads and lists one entry per CDR3 protein. The table includes more than 250,000 distinct CDR3 sequences, approximately 9.8% detected once. This specimen consisted of PBMCs from the stem cell graft donor, obtained from the stem cell graft. The origin of the receptors is a human donor who donated a stem cell graft to a child with SCID.

This chain links TRBV27 with TRBJ2-3, with D perhaps being TRBD1 or TRBD2 (6 bases each). Trimming pared 6 bases from V and 2 bases from J, leaving 18 bases between. CDR1 and CDR2 (germline): MNHEY, SMNVEV (reference sequence). The length of the CDR3 is 16 residues. The DNA for the CDR3 is TGTGCCAGCAGATATTCCGGGGGCCCCTACACAGATACGCAGTATTTT. Protein product: CASRYSGGPYTDTQYF.

This clonotype was observed a few times. This chain uses TRBV7-6 with TRBJ2-7, with D possibly TRBD1 on 6 matching bases. The CDR3 runs to 13 residues. V was shortened by 5 bases and J by 6 bases, with 14 bases between the two germline ends. Germline CDR1 is SGHVS and CDR2 is FNYEAQ. DNA for the CDR3: TGTGCCAGCAGCGACAACAGGGTTAGCGAGCAGTACTTC. Encoded protein: CASSDNRVSEQYF.

Only a few counts were recorded for this clonotype. V usage is TRBV20-1 and J usage is TRBJ1-6; D not certain. This CDR3 spans 14 amino acids. V gave up 4 bases and J gave up 7 bases, with 14 bases separating them. The V gene's germline CDR1 is DFQATT and CDR2 SNEGSKA (reference sequence). CDR3 amino acids: CSATDTYGNSPLHF. CDR3 DNA sequence: TGCAGTGCTACAGACACGTACGGGAATTCACCCCTCCACTTT.

This chain uses TRBV12-3 or TRBV12-4 with TRBJ2-2; no clear D. CDR3 length: 10 residues. V lost 5 bases and J 11 bases, leaving 6 bases between the germline ends. CDR3 in DNA: TGTGCCAGCAGTGGCCTCGAGCTGTTTTTT. It is translated as CASSGLELFF.

Worth noting for this clonotype: Germline and junction disagree at one end, which may indicate a read error. V usage is TRBV12-3 or TRBV12-4 and J usage is TRBJ2-4; TRBD1 agrees at 10 bases. The CDR3 length is 12 residues. CDR3: CASSSSGTGAHF. The CDR3 coding sequence is TGTGCCAGCAGTTCCTCCGGGACAGGGGCACACTTC.

This clonotype occurred many times. V gene TRBV25-1 combines with J gene TRBJ2-3, with D possibly TRBD1 on 6 matching bases. This CDR3 region has 12 residues. Germline lookup yields CDR1 MGHDK and CDR2 SYGVNS. Trimming cost V 5 bases and J 6 bases, with 9 bases left between them. The chain's CDR3 is CASSTTGDTQYF. DNA for the CDR3: TGTGCCAGCAGTACTACAGGGGATACGCAGTATTTT.

The sample holds a few counts of this clonotype. V and J are TRBV7-2 and TRBJ2-7; D gene unclear. This CDR3 has 15 residues. Between the trimmed V and J ends, which lost 1 base and 0 bases, there was a span of 10 bases. Germline V gene sequence: CDR1 SGHTA, CDR2 FQGNSA. CDR3 bases: TGTGCCAGCAGCTTAGAGTTGCAGAGCTCCTACGAGCAGTACTTC. Protein product: CASSLELQSSYEQYF.

V is TRBV12-5 and J is TRBJ2-7; 9 positions match TRBD1. The V segment lost 3 bases and the J segment 3 bases; nucleotides outside the gene matches: 6. The germline gives CDR1 LGHNT, CDR2 FRNRAP. The CDR3 covers 15 residues. The CDR3 sequence is CASGFDGQGIYEQYF. In DNA, the CDR3 is TGTGCTAGTGGTTTCGATGGACAGGGGATCTACGAGCAGTACTTC. The variable domain in full, completed from reference TRBV12-5 and TRBJ2-7, reads DARVTQTPRHKVTEMGQEVTMRCQPILGHNTVFWYRQTMMQGLELLAYFRNRAPLDDSGMPKDRFSAEMPDATLATLKIQPSEPRDSAVYFCASGFDGQGIYEQYFGPGTRLTVT.

This clonotype has only a few counts. The chain carries TRBV10-3 and TRBJ1-1; D not resolved. Germline V CDR1 and CDR2: ENHRY, SYGVKD. CDR3 size: 13 residues. Trimming took off 8 bases at V and 1 base at J, with 11 bases between the two ends. The CDR3 here is CAIGAGGNTEAFF. The CDR3 DNA reads TGTGCCATCGGTGCAGGCGGGAACACTGAAGCTTTCTTT.

The gene calls are TRBV19 and TRBJ2-2; 8 bases are a match to TRBD1. CDR3 length equals 18 residues. V shed 9 bases and J 3 bases; nucleotides not matched to a gene: 18. In germline, CDR1 is LNHDA, CDR2 SQIVND (reference sequence). Here the CDR3 reads CASTGLGRDRKYTGELFF. CDR3 nucleotide sequence: TGTGCCAGCACCGGTCTGGGTAGGGACAGGAAATACACCGGGGAGCTGTTTTTT.

This clonotype has a handful of counts. This chain joins TRBV7-2 and TRBJ1-3; no definite D call. Germline values: CDR1 SGHTA, CDR2 FQGNSA. This CDR3 has 11 amino acids. V dropped 4 bases and J dropped 7 bases, with 5 bases sitting between them. CDR3 residues: CASSSTNTIYF. For the CDR3, the DNA is TGTGCCAGCAGCTCCACCAACACCATATATTTT.

This clonotype was observed at least ten times. The chain has TRBV2 and TRBJ2-3, with a possible D match to TRBD2 (5 bases). CDR3 size: 15 residues. Germline V gene data show CDR1 as SNHLY and CDR2 as FYNNEI. V was clipped by 7 bases and J by 2 bases, with 16 bases between them. This CDR3 is CASNLAGGYTDTQYF. CDR3 sequence (DNA): TGTGCCAGCAATCTGGCAGGAGGCTACACAGATACGCAGTATTTT.

This clonotype was seen repeatedly, ten times or more. This rearrangement joins TRBV12-3 or TRBV12-4 to TRBJ1-6; no firm D call. The germline V and J ends were trimmed by 6 bases and 0 bases, with 3 bases remaining between them. The CDR3 runs to 13 residues. The CDR3 sequence: CASRNSYNSPLHF. The CDR3 DNA sequence: TGTGCCAGCAGGAACTCCTATAATTCACCCCTCCACTTT.

This clonotype showed up just a few times. The chain has TRBV7-2 and TRBJ2-3; 7 nucleotides align to TRBD1. V lost 5 bases, J lost 3 bases, and 8 bases stayed unmatched. Germline values: CDR1 SGHTA, CDR2 FQGNSA. This CDR3 contains 15 residues. CDR3 in DNA: TGTGCCAGCAGCCTCAGACAGGGTCGAACAGATACGCAGTATTTT. Its protein product is CASSLRQGRTDTQYF.

The chain has TRBV6-6 and TRBJ1-1, with D uncertain. The V end lost 5 bases, the J end lost 2 bases, and 9 bases lay between the germline ends. There are 13 residues in the CDR3. Germline CDR1 reads MNHNY; CDR2 reads SVGAGI (reference sequence). This CDR3 is CASSPFGNTEAFF. The CDR3 DNA reads TGTGCCAGCAGTCCTTTCGGTAACACTGAAGCTTTCTTT.

This rearrangement joins TRBV6-1 to TRBJ1-6, with 7 bases lining up with TRBD1. Germline values: CDR1 MNHNS, CDR2 SASEGT. CDR3 length equals 15 residues. V shed 6 bases, J shed 9 bases, and the junction held 11 bases outside the gene matches. The CDR3 bases are TGTGCCAGCAGACTTTACAGGGGCAGGAGTTCACCCCTCCACTTT. As protein: CASRLYRGRSSPLHF.

The gene calls are TRBV12-5 and TRBJ2-5; D unresolved. Germline CDR1 LGHNT, CDR2 FRNRAP. The germline V and J ends were trimmed by 7 bases and 4 bases, with 13 bases remaining between them. The CDR3 is 13 amino acids. DNA of the CDR3: TGTGCTAGTGATAACTTCCCTGGAGAGACCCAGTACTTC. Translation gives CASDNFPGETQYF. Together with reference TRBV12-5 and TRBJ2-5, the CDR3 gives the full variable domain: DARVTQTPRHKVTEMGQEVTMRCQPILGHNTVFWYRQTMMQGLELLAYFRNRAPLDDSGMPKDRFSAEMPDATLATLKIQPSEPRDSAVYFCASDNFPGETQYFGPGTRLLVL.

This clonotype appeared many times. The V gene is TRBV14, the J gene TRBJ2-7, with D uncertain. V gave up 2 bases and J gave up 0 bases, with 8 bases separating them. Germline CDR1 reads SGHDN; CDR2 reads FVKESK. The CDR3 loop spans 14 amino acids. The CDR3 bases are TGTGCCAGCAGCCAATTCCAATCCTCCTACGAGCAGTACTTC. Its protein is CASSQFQSSYEQYF.

The J gene is TRBJ2-2, the V gene TRBV7-6; 8 bases map to TRBD1. The ends lost 5 bases at V and 6 bases at J; junction bases unmatched: 2. There are 13 residues in the CDR3. Germline loops: CDR1 SGHVS, CDR2 FNYEAQ. In nucleotides, the CDR3 is TGTGCCAGCAGCCAGACAGGGGCCGGGGAGCTGTTTTTT. Its protein product is CASSQTGAGELFF.

This clonotype occurred a few times. The chain links TRBV12-3 or TRBV12-4 to TRBJ1-5; possible D gene TRBD1, 5 bases. V was cut by 5 bases and J by 2 bases, with 19 bases left in between. The CDR3 extends over 17 amino acids. The CDR3 is CASSRWGTKGGNQPQHF. The CDR3 DNA reads TGTGCCAGCAGTCGCTGGGGGACGAAAGGCGGCAATCAGCCCCAGCATTTT.

Only a few counts were recorded for this clonotype. V and J are TRBV19 and TRBJ2-7, with 8 bases identical to TRBD1. Germline CDR1 reads LNHDA; CDR2 reads SQIVND (reference sequence). There are 14 residues in the CDR3. After removal of 5 bases from V and 2 bases from J, the junction contained 5 bases not matched to a gene. The CDR3 region has the DNA TGTGCCAGTAGTGGACAGGGAACCACCTACGAGCAGTACTTC. It yields the protein CASSGQGTTYEQYF.

The V gene is TRBV7-9, the J gene TRBJ2-1, with TRBD2 identical over 10 bases. V lost 1 base and J lost 5; bases outside the gene matches: 5. Germline V CDR1 and CDR2: SEHNR, FQNEAQ (reference sequence). The CDR3 totals 16 residues. As DNA, the CDR3 is TGTGCCAGCAGCTTAGAACCTAGCGGGGGAAACAATGAGCAGTTCTTC. As protein: CASSLEPSGGNNEQFF.

This clonotype turned up a few times. The J gene is TRBJ1-5, the V gene TRBV5-1; no definite D call. V lost 6 bases and J 3 bases, leaving 16 bases between the germline ends. CDR1 is SGHRS, CDR2 YFSETQ, per germline. The CDR3 consists of 15 residues. The CDR3 bases are TGCGCCAGCACGTGGAAAGGGATCGACAATCAGCCCCAGCATTTT. Translated, it gives CASTWKGIDNQPQHF. Full variable domain (remainder filled in from reference TRBV5-1 and TRBJ1-5): KAGVTQTPRYLIKTRGQQVTLSCSPISGHRSVSWYQQTPGQGLQFLFEYFSETQRNKGNFPGRFSGRQFSNSRSEMNVSTLELGDSALYLCASTWKGIDNQPQHFGDGTRLSIL.

This clonotype appeared a few times. This chain links TRBV25-1 with TRBJ2-5; no firm D call. The V end was cut by 6 bases, the J end by 0 bases, with 11 bases between. This CDR3 region has 14 residues. CDR1 and CDR2 (germline): MGHDK, SYGVNS. The CDR3 sequence: CASSPPADQETQYF. Written as DNA, the CDR3 is TGTGCCAGCAGCCCCCCCGCCGACCAAGAGACCCAGTACTTC. Looking up the rest from reference TRBV25-1 and TRBJ2-5 gives the full variable domain: EADIYQTPRYLVIGTGKKITLECSQTMGHDKMYWYQQDPGMELHLIHYSYGVNSTEKGDLSSESTVSRIRTEHFPLTLESARPSHTSQYLCASSPPADQETQYFGPGTRLLVL.

The table lists this clonotype with a few counts. The rearrangement joins TRBV29-1 to TRBJ2-5; D is unresolved. Germline CDR1 reads SQVTM; CDR2 reads ANQGSEA. The V and J ends lost 3 bases and 4 bases respectively, with 6 bases between them. The CDR3 runs to 11 residues. CDR3 bases: TGCAGCGTTGAGCTCGGAGAGACCCAGTACTTC. It is translated as CSVELGETQYF. The entire variable domain, with the rest obtained from reference TRBV29-1 and TRBJ2-5, is as follows: SAVISQKPSRDICQRGTSLTIQCQVDSQVTMMFWYRQQPGQSLTLIATANQGSEATYESGFVIDKFPISRPNLTFSTLTVSNMSPEDSSIYLCSVELGETQYFGPGTRLLVL.